This TCR beta chain came from a study of cytomegalovirus exposure and HLA in healthy donors. Study results and caveats: In vitro, a few CMV-associated chains proved specific for CMV antigens. Listed as cytomegalovirus-associated were 164 TCR beta chains.

Profiling relied on immunoSEQ multiplex PCR, and the TCRdb table lists in-frame clones only, not all of them. The sample holds approximately 76,000 clones, approximately 93% seen once. To note about this clone: Its target is unknown.

Germline values: CDR1 KGHSH, CDR2 LQKENI. Trimming took off 3 bases at V and 5 bases at J, with 11 bases between the two ends. The CDR3 is 13 amino acids. The rearrangement joins TRBV18 to TRBJ2-7; D might be TRBD2 (6 bases). The receptor comes from a woman aged 18-30 years in good health and CMV-seropositive. The sequenced sample was PBMCs. The DNA of the CDR3 is TGTGCCAGCTCACCCGATTCGGGAGACGAGCAGTACTTC. Amino acids: CASSPDSGDEQYF.